This T cell receptor beta chain was captured in a study of T cell clones after liver transplantation. About the research overall: A pre-transplant mixed lymphocyte reaction with TCRbeta sequencing defined graft-donor-reactive clones followed in post-transplant blood. Notes on the study in general: In 5 of 8 subjects, circulating graft-donor-reactive CD4 TCRbeta sequences fell significantly after transplant.

This clone showed up just once. No antigen is known for it. Measured with immunoSEQ multiplex PCR; TCRdb has only the in-frame clones, and not every one. The profile covers 95,000 to 110,000 clones, with 75% to 90% appearing a single time and around 0.97% taken by the ten largest. Germline lookup yields CDR1 SQVTM and CDR2 ANQGSEA. The length of the CDR3 is 13 residues. V was shortened by 4 bases and J by 4 bases, with 12 bases between the two germline ends. V gene TRBV29-1 combines with J gene TRBJ2-3; possibly TRBD1 or TRBD2 for D (6 bases each). The specimen comprised CD4+ T cells from blood, sampled before liver transplant. This TCR came from a human donor who received a liver transplant. The CDR3 DNA reads TGCAGCGTTGGCCTGAGGGGGGCAGATACGCAGTATTTT. Its protein is CSVGLRGADTQYF.